This passage covers 13 T cell receptor beta chains from one sample sequenced in a study of TIL therapy for anti-PD-1-resistant metastatic lung cancer. Noted time point: pre-treatment sample, taken before nivolumab and TIL therapy. Sequencing used immunoSEQ v3. The assay was immunoSEQ multiplex PCR, and TCRdb's table has in-frame clones only and misses some. The profile shows about 52,000 clones, 79% of them singletons. The source was blood, collected at baseline. Every receptor here comes from a woman aged 30-79 years with non-small cell lung cancer.

V usage is TRBV4-1 and J usage is TRBJ2-1; 10 nucleotides line up with TRBD1. Germline V gene sequence: CDR1 MGHRA, CDR2 YSYEKL. The length of the CDR3 is 15 residues. Trimming cost V 1 base and J 7 bases; bases outside gene matches: 4. CDR3 sequence (DNA): TGCGCCAGCAGCCAAGGACAGGGGGCTAGTAATGAGCAGTTCTTC. Amino acid sequence: CASSQGQGASNEQFF.

The chain combines TRBV9 with TRBJ1-2; a weak D match, TRBD1 (5 bases). The CDR3 is 14 amino acids. The V gene lost 3 bases and the J gene lost 8 bases, with 17 bases spanning the gap. Germline V CDR1 and CDR2: SGDLS, YYNGEE. The chain's CDR3 is CASSGLDRPLGYTF. As DNA, the CDR3 is TGTGCCAGCAGCGGCCTTGACAGACCCCTAGGCTACACCTTC.

This CDR3 reads CATSRARQENEKLFF. CDR3 nucleotides: TGTGCCACCAGCAGAGCTAGGCAGGAGAATGAAAAACTGTTTTTT. This chain joins TRBV15 and TRBJ1-4; no definite D call. The CDR3 extends over 15 amino acids. V dropped 1 base and J dropped 5 bases, with 11 bases sitting between them. Germline V gene data show CDR1 as LNHNV and CDR2 as YYDKDF (reference sequence).

The genes are TRBV6-5 and TRBJ2-1; D ambiguous. Trimming left V 2 bases short and J 2 bases short, with 13 bases between. Germline-derived CDR1 and CDR2 are MNHEY and SVGAGI. The CDR3 extends over 16 amino acids. CDR3 sequence reads: CASSYPQERAYNEQFF. The CDR3 nucleotides read TGTGCCAGCAGTTACCCTCAGGAGCGCGCCTACAATGAGCAGTTCTTC.

The rearrangement links TRBV10-3 to TRBJ1-1; 9 nucleotides align to TRBD1. J gave up 1 base and V 7 bases, and 4 bases lay outside the gene matches. The CDR3 is made up of 14 amino acids. Per germline, CDR1 ENHRY and CDR2 SYGVKD. CDR3 DNA sequence: TGTGCCATCACCCCGGGACAGGGGAACACTGAAGCTTTCTTT. This encodes CAITPGQGNTEAFF.

Comments on this clone: This may be a read error, as it is one base from a much larger clone. The rearrangement uses TRBV11-2 and TRBJ2-3; D ambiguous. This CDR3 contains 12 residues. The V gene lost 0 bases and the J gene lost 5 bases, with 3 bases spanning the gap. Germline V gene data show CDR1 as SGHAT and CDR2 as FQNNGV. CDR3 amino acids: CASSLDRDTQYF. The CDR3 DNA follows: TGTGCCAGCAGCTTAGATAGAGATACGCAGTATTTT.

This clone is a singleton in its sample. The rearrangement joins TRBV6-5 to TRBJ1-6, with 7 bases aligning to TRBD1. Germline V CDR1 and CDR2: MNHEY, SVGAGI. The CDR3 has 13 amino acids. The trim removed 2 bases at V and 10 bases at J, leaving 2 bases unmatched. CDR3 in amino acids: CASSYQTGSPLHF. The CDR3, as DNA: TGTGCCAGCAGTTACCAGACAGGGTCACCCCTCCACTTT.

This chain links TRBV19 with TRBJ1-5; D remains unclear. Germline CDR1 reads LNHDA; CDR2 reads SQIVND (reference sequence). The length of the CDR3 is 12 residues. The V and J ends lost 2 bases and 7 bases respectively, with 6 bases between them. The CDR3 coding sequence is TGTGCCAGTAGTATAAGAGAACAGCCCCAGCATTTT. This sequence encodes CASSIREQPQHF.

V usage is TRBV18 and J usage is TRBJ2-2; D unresolved. V shed 1 base and J shed 2 bases, with 5 bases lying between them. This CDR3 region has 14 residues. Germline lookup yields CDR1 KGHSH and CDR2 LQKENI. The CDR3 bases are TGTGCCAGCTCACCACAGGGAAACACCGGGGAGCTGTTTTTT. Translating gives CASSPQGNTGELFF. The full variable domain, in which reference TRBV18 and TRBJ2-2 provide the parts outside the CDR3, is NAGVMQNPRHLVRRRGQEARLRCSPMKGHSHVYWYRQLPEEGLKFMVYLQKENIIDESGMPKERFSAEFPKEGPSILRIQQVVRGDSAAYFCASSPQGNTGELFFGEGSRLTVL.

This rearrangement joins TRBV5-1 to TRBJ1-4, with D hard to call. The CDR3 runs 15 residues. V lost 0 bases to trimming and J lost 7 bases, with 13 bases between them. The germline V gene encodes CDR1 SGHRS and CDR2 YFSETQ. In nucleotides, the CDR3 is TGCGCCAGCAGCTTGGGCTTCTCGGAGGGTGAAAAACTGTTTTTT. This encodes CASSLGFSEGEKLFF.

The rearrangement uses TRBV19 and TRBJ1-1; 7 bases align to TRBD1. This CDR3 is built from 13 residues. CDR1 is LNHDA, CDR2 SQIVND, per germline (reference sequence). J was trimmed by 2 bases and V by 6 bases; bases with no gene match: 3. The CDR3 loop reads CASRDRANTEAFF. CDR3 bases: TGTGCCAGTAGAGACAGGGCCAACACTGAAGCTTTCTTT.

The rearrangement uses TRBV7-8 and TRBJ2-3; TRBD2 might be the D (7 bases). This CDR3 spans 17 amino acids. V was pared by 5 bases and J by 2 bases, with 20 bases between. The germline V gene has CDR1 SGHVS and CDR2 FQNEAQ. The CDR3, as DNA: TGTGCCAGCAGCGAGGGGGGGTTGGGTTTCTTCACAGATACGCAGTATTTT. Encoded protein: CASSEGGLGFFTDTQYF.

This clone appeared a single time. The chain couples TRBV6-6 to TRBJ1-6, with 8 bases identical to TRBD1. V lost 6 bases and J lost 8; bases outside the gene matches: 9. The CDR3 sequence is 15 residues long. The germline V gene has CDR1 MNHNY and CDR2 SVGAGI (reference sequence). CDR3 amino acids: CASSPQGAGDSPLHF. CDR3 in DNA: TGTGCCAGCAGCCCCCAGGGGGCGGGTGATTCACCCCTCCACTTT.